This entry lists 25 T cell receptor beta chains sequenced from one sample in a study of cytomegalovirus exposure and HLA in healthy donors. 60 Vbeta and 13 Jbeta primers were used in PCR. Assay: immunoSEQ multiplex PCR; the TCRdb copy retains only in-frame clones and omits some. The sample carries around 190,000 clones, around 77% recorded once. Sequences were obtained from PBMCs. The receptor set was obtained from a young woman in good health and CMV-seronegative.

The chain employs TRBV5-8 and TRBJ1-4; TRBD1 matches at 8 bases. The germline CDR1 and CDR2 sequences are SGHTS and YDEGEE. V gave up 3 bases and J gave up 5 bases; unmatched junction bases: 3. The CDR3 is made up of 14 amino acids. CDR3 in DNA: TGTGCCAGCAGCTCCGGACAGGGAAATGAAAAACTGTTTTTT. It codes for CASSSGQGNEKLFF.

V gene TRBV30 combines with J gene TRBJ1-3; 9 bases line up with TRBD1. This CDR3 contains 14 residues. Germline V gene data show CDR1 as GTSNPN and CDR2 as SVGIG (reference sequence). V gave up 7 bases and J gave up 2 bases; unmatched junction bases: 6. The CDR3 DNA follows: TGTGCCTCATACAGGGGGCGAACTGGAAACACCATATATTTT. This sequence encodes CASYRGRTGNTIYF.

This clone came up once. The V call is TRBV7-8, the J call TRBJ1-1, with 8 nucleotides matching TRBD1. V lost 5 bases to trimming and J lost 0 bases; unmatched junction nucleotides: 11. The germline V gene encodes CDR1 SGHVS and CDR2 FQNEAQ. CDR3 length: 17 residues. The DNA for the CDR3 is TGTGCCAGCAGCCCCCCCCCAGGGGGCCTGATGAACACTGAAGCTTTCTTT. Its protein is CASSPPPGGLMNTEAFF. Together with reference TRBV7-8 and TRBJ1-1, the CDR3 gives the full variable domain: GAGVSQSPRYKVAKRGQDVALRCDPISGHVSLFWYQQALGQGPEFLTYFQNEAQLDKSGLPSDRFFAERPEGSVSTLKIQRTQQEDSAVYLCASSPPPGGLMNTEAFFGQGTRLTVV.

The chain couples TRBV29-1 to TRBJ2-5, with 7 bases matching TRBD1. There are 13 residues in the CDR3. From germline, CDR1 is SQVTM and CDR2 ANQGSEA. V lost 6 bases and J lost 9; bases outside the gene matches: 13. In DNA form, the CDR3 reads TGCAGCGTCGGCGGACAGACCACAGGGGCCCAGTACTTC. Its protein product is CSVGGQTTGAQYF.

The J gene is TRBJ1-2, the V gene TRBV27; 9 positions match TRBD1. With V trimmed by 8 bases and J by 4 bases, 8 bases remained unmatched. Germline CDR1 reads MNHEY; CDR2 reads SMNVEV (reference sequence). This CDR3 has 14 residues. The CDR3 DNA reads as TGTGCCAGCGGTTGGACAGGGGAATCCTATGGCTACACCTTC. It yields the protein CASGWTGESYGYTF.

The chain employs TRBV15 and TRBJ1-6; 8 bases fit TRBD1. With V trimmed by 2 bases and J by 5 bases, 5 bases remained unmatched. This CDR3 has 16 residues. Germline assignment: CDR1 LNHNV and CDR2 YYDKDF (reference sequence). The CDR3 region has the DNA TGTGCCACCAGCAGAAGGACAGGGTCAGATAATTCACCCCTCCACTTT. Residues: CATSRRTGSDNSPLHF.

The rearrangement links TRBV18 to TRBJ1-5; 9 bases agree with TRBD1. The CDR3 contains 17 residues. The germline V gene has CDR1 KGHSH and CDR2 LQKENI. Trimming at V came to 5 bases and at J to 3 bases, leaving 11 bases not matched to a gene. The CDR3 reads CASSSSTGTGYNQPQHF. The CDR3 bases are TGTGCCAGCTCATCCTCGACCGGGACAGGGTACAATCAGCCCCAGCATTTT.

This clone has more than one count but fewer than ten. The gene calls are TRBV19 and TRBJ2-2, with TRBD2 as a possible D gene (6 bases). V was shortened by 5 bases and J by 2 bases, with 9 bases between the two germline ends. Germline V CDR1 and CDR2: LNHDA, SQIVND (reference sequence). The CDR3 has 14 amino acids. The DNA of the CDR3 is TGTGCCAGTAGTTGGGACTCCAACACCGGGGAGCTGTTTTTT. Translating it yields CASSWDSNTGELFF.

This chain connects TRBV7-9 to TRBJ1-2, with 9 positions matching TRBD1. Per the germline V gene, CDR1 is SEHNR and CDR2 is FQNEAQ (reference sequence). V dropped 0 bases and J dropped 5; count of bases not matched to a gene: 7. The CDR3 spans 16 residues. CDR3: CASSLAPGTGMYGYTF. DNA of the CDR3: TGTGCCAGCAGCTTAGCTCCCGGGACAGGGATGTATGGCTACACCTTC.

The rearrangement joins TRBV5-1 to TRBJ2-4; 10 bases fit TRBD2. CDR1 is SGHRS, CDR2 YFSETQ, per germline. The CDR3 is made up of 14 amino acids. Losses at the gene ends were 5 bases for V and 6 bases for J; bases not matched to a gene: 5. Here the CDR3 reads CASRPSGGTNIQYF. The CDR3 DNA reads TGCGCCAGCAGACCTAGCGGGGGAACAAACATTCAGTACTTC. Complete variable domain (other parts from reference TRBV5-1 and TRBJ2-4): KAGVTQTPRYLIKTRGQQVTLSCSPISGHRSVSWYQQTPGQGLQFLFEYFSETQRNKGNFPGRFSGRQFSNSRSEMNVSTLELGDSALYLCASRPSGGTNIQYFGAGTRLSVL.

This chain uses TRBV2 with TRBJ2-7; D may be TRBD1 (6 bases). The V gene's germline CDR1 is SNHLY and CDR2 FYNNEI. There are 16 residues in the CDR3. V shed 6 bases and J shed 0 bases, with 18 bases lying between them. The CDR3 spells CASSPTGATLSYEQYF. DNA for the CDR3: TGTGCCAGCAGCCCGACAGGAGCTACTCTCTCCTACGAGCAGTACTTC.

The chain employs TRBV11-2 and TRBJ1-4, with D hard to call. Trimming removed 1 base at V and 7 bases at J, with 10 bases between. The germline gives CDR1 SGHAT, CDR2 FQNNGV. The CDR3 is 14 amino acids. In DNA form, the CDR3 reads TGTGCCAGCAGCTTAGCGCTCAGTGCTGAAAAACTGTTTTTT. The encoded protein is CASSLALSAEKLFF.

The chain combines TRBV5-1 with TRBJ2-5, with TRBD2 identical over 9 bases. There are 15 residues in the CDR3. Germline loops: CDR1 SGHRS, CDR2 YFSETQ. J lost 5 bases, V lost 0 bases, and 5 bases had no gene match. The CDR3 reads CASSLVSGGAETQYF. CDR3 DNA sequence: TGCGCCAGCAGCTTGGTTAGCGGGGGCGCGGAGACCCAGTACTTC.

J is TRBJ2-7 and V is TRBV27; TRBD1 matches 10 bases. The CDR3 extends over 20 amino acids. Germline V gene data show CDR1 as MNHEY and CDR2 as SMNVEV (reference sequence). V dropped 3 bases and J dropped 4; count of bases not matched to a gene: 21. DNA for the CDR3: TGTGCCAGCAGTTTTTGGGTCCCCCTTAGGGGACAGGGGAGAGGGTACGAGCAGTACTTC. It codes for CASSFWVPLRGQGRGYEQYF.

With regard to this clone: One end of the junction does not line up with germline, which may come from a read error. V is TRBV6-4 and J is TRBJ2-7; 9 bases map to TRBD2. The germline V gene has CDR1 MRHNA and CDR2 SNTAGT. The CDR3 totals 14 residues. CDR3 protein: CASSATSGSYEQCF. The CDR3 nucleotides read TGTGCCAGCAGTGCGACTAGCGGTTCCTACGAGCAGTGCTTC.

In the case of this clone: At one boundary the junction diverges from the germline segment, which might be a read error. Here the CDR3 reads CASSAGDRAYGYPF. CDR3 nucleotides: TGTGCCAGCAGCGCCGGGGACAGGGCTTACGGCTACCCCTTC. This chain links TRBV9 with TRBJ1-2, with 9 bases fitting TRBD1. The CDR3 extends over 14 amino acids. The germline CDR1 and CDR2 sequences are SGDLS and YYNGEE.

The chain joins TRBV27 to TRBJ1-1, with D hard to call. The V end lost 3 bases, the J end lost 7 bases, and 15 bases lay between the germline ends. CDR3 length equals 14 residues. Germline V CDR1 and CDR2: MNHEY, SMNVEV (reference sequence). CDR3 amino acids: CASSFLRGEGEAFF. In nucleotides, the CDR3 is TGTGCCAGCAGTTTCCTCCGCGGGGAGGGTGAAGCTTTCTTT.

CDR3 nucleotide sequence: TGTGCCAGCAGCCCTCATAGGGACTCAACCACCGGGGAGCTGTTTTTT. Protein: CASSPHRDSTTGELFF. The chain carries TRBV7-2 and TRBJ2-2, with D possibly TRBD2 on 6 matching bases. The V gene's germline CDR1 is SGHTA and CDR2 FQGNSA. This CDR3 spans 16 amino acids. Trimming took off 5 bases at V and 4 bases at J, with 17 bases between the two ends.

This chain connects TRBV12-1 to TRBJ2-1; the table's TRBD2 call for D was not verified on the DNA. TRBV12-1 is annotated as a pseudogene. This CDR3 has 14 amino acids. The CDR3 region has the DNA TGTGCCAGCAGCTCGGGAGGGCCAAGGAATGAGCAGTTCTTC. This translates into CASSSGGPRNEQFF.

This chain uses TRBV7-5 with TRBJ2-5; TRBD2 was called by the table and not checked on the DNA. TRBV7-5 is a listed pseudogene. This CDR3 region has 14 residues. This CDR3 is CARSLIAEQETQYF. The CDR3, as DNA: TGTGCCAGAAGCTTGATCGCGGAACAAGAGACCCAGTACTTC.

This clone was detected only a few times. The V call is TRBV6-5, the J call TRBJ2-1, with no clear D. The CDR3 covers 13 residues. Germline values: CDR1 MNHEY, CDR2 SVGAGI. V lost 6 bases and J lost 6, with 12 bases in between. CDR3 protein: CASSGTVLNEQFF. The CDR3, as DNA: TGTGCCAGCAGCGGAACAGTACTCAATGAGCAGTTCTTC.

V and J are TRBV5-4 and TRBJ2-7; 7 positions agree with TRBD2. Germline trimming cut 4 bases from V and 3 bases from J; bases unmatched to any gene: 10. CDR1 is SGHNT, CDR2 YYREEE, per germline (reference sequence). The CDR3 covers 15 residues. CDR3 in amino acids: CASSRDGLADYEQYF. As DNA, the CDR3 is TGTGCCAGCAGCCGGGATGGGCTAGCGGACTACGAGCAGTACTTC.

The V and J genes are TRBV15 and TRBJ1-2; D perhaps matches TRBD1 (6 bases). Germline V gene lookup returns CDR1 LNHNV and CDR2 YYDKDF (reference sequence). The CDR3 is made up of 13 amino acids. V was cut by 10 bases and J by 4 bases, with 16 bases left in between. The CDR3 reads CAIGQSHGYGYTF. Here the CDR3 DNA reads TGTGCCATCGGACAGTCCCACGGCTATGGCTACACCTTC.

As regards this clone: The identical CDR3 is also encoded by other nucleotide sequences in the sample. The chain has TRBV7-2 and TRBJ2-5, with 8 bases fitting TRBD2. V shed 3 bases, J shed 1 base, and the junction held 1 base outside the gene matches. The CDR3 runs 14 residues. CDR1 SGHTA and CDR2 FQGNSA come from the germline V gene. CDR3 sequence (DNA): TGTGCCAGCAGCTTCCGGGGGGGCCAAGAGACCCAGTACTTC. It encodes CASSFRGGQETQYF.

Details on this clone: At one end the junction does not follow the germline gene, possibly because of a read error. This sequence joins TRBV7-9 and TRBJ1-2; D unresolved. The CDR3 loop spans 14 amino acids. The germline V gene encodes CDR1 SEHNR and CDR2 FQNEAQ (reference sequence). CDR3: CASSVPGLGYGYPF. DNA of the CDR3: TGTGCCAGCAGCGTTCCGGGTCTTGGCTATGGCTACCCCTTC.